A selection of T cell receptor beta chains follows, all from one sample in a study of T cells after yellow fever vaccination. Each CDR3 protein gets one entry after TCRdb re-called the 5' RACE reads with MiXCR. This sample has about 630,000 distinct CDR3 sequences, with 12% found just once. The sample in question was PBMCs, obtained on the day of the yellow fever booster vaccination. These TCRs come from a man younger than 40 who received the YFV17D yellow fever vaccine. CDR3s include the opening cysteine and the closing phenylalanine or tryptophan. The order of the fields is V gene, D gene, clone size, J gene, CDR3 DNA, CDR3 protein. D genes are given only for firm matches. The size entry is marked missing in some rows and otherwise reads once, few, many or a size class.

V: TRBV19; D: NA; size: NA; J: TRBJ2-7; DNA: TGTGCCAGTAGTCTTGGCACCTTAAACTACGAGCAGTACTTC; CDR3: CASSLGTLNYEQYF
V: TRBV5-5; D: NA; size: NA; J: TRBJ2-1; DNA: TGTGCCAGCAGCTCTGATGAAGGGGGGCAGTTCTTC; CDR3: CASSSDEGGQFF
V: TRBV5-1; D: NA; size: few; J: TRBJ2-4; DNA: TGCGCCAGCAGCTTGGAGCATAGGGTAGCCAAAAACATTCAGTACTTC; CDR3: CASSLEHRVAKNIQYF
V: TRBV12-3/TRBV12-4; D: TRBD2; size: few; J: TRBJ2-7; DNA: TGTGCCAGCAGTGTCCGGGAGGGCCGCGCCTACGAGCAGTACTTC; CDR3: CASSVREGRAYEQYF
V: TRBV20-1; D: NA; size: few; J: TRBJ2-7; DNA: TGCAGTGCTAGCTCTGGGGACAACTACGAGCAGTACTTC; CDR3: CSASSGDNYEQYF
V: TRBV28; D: NA; size: NA; J: TRBJ2-7; DNA: TGTGCCAGCAGTTCGTCCCCTCCCTACGAGCAGTACTTC; CDR3: CASSSSPPYEQYF
V: TRBV7-9; D: NA; size: many; J: TRBJ1-1; DNA: TGTGCCAGCAGCGCGGGGACGGTTAACACTGAAGCTTTCTTT; CDR3: CASSAGTVNTEAFF
V: TRBV11-3; D: TRBD1; size: few; J: TRBJ2-2; DNA: TGTGCCAGCAGCCCGGGACAGGGGGCCGGGGAGCTGTTTTTT; CDR3: CASSPGQGAGELFF
V: TRBV4-3; D: NA; size: few; J: TRBJ2-3; DNA: TGCGCCAGCAGCCACCTCCTAGTGGGGGGCACAGATACGCAGTATTTT; CDR3: CASSHLLVGGTDTQYF
V: TRBV30; D: NA; size: few; J: TRBJ1-1; DNA: TGTGCCTGGAGTAGTCTTGGACAGTATGAGGAAGCTTTCTTT; CDR3: CAWSSLGQYEEAFF
V: TRBV2; D: TRBD1; size: NA; J: TRBJ2-1; DNA: TGTGCCAGCAGGGGGACAGAACTTAGGGGCAATGAGCAGTTCTTC; CDR3: CASRGTELRGNEQFF
V: TRBV6-1; D: TRBD1; size: many; J: TRBJ1-6; DNA: TGTGCCAGCAGTGAAAGGACAGGCTGGAATTCACCCCTCCACTTT; CDR3: CASSERTGWNSPLHF
V: TRBV28; D: TRBD2; size: few; J: TRBJ2-7; DNA: TGTGCCAGCAACTTCCTTCGGGGAGCGGGACCCTACGAGCAGTACTTC; CDR3: CASNFLRGAGPYEQYF
V: TRBV4-2; D: NA; size: few; J: TRBJ2-1; DNA: TGTGCCAGCAGCCGGGACTTCTCCTACAATGAGCAGTTCTTC; CDR3: CASSRDFSYNEQFF
V: TRBV23-1; D: TRBD2; size: many; J: TRBJ2-7; DNA: TGCGCCAGCAGACCGACTAGCGGGATCTACTACGAGCAGTACTTC; CDR3: CASRPTSGIYYEQYF
V: TRBV10-3; D: NA; size: NA; J: TRBJ2-1; DNA: TGTGCCATCAGTGAGCGGGGGGGGACAGGGACCTACAATGAGCAGTTCTTC; CDR3: CAISERGGTGTYNEQFF
V: TRBV29-1; D: TRBD1; size: few; J: TRBJ2-5; DNA: TGCAGCGTCGCGGACAGGGGTGAGACCCAGTACTTC; CDR3: CSVADRGETQYF
V: TRBV28; D: NA; size: NA; J: TRBJ2-3; DNA: TGTGCCAGCAGGCCCCCGGGACCCCAGGATACGCAGTATTTT; CDR3: CASRPPGPQDTQYF
V: TRBV12-3/TRBV12-4; D: NA; size: many; J: TRBJ2-7; DNA: TGTGCCAGCAGCCCCAACTCCTACGAGCAGTACTTC; CDR3: CASSPNSYEQYF
V: TRBV10-3; D: TRBD1; size: NA; J: TRBJ1-6; DNA: TGTGCCATCGGAAAGGACAGGGGTGGTAATTCACCCCTCCACTTT; CDR3: CAIGKDRGGNSPLHF
V: TRBV19; D: TRBD1; size: NA; J: TRBJ2-7; DNA: TGTGCCAGTAGTATAGGGACAGGGTTCTCCTACGAGCAGTACTTC; CDR3: CASSIGTGFSYEQYF
V: TRBV28; D: TRBD2; size: NA; J: TRBJ2-7; DNA: TGTGCCAGCAGTTTAACTGGCGGGAGCGGCGAGCAGTACTTC; CDR3: CASSLTGGSGEQYF
V: TRBV5-1; D: NA; size: many; J: TRBJ2-5; DNA: TGTGCCAGCAGCTTTGAAGAGACCCAGTACTTC; CDR3: CASSFEETQYF
V: TRBV7-9; D: NA; size: NA; J: TRBJ2-7; DNA: TGTGCCAGCAGTCCCTCGGCGGGCGAGCAGTACTTC; CDR3: CASSPSAGEQYF
V: TRBV29-1; D: NA; size: many; J: TRBJ2-5; DNA: TGCAGCGTTTCTACCAGGGGATCAGAGACCCAGTACTTC; CDR3: CSVSTRGSETQYF
V: TRBV15; D: TRBD1; size: few; J: TRBJ1-1; DNA: TGTGCCACCAGCGATTACAGGGGGCGTGGGAACACTGAAGCTTTCTTT; CDR3: CATSDYRGRGNTEAFF
V: TRBV19; D: NA; size: NA; J: TRBJ2-1; DNA: TGTGCCAGTAACTCGCGAATTTACAATGAGCAGTTCTTC; CDR3: CASNSRIYNEQFF
V: TRBV7-9; D: NA; size: few; J: TRBJ2-2; DNA: TGTGCCAGCAGCTTAAGCCAGATACCCGGGGAGCTGTTTTTT; CDR3: CASSLSQIPGELFF
V: TRBV18; D: NA; size: NA; J: TRBJ1-2; DNA: TGTGCCAGCTCACCTTTGGTGAGGAACACCTTC; CDR3: CASSPLVRNTF
V: TRBV7-6; D: NA; size: few; J: TRBJ2-7; DNA: TGTGCCAGCAGCTTAGCCCCTTTTGGGGAGAGGAGCGAGCAGTACTTC; CDR3: CASSLAPFGERSEQYF
V: TRBV12-3/TRBV12-4; D: NA; size: NA; J: TRBJ2-7; DNA: TGTGCCAGCAGCGCGGGTGGGAGGAACGAGCAGTACTTC; CDR3: CASSAGGRNEQYF
V: TRBV4-1; D: NA; size: NA; J: TRBJ2-7; DNA: TGCGCCAGCAGCCAAGGTCCGGCTACTTACTACGAGCAGTACTTC; CDR3: CASSQGPATYYEQYF
V: TRBV29-1; D: NA; size: NA; J: TRBJ2-1; DNA: TGCAGCGTTGAACGTACGAATGAGCAGTTCTTC; CDR3: CSVERTNEQFF
V: TRBV12-3/TRBV12-4; D: NA; size: few; J: TRBJ2-3; DNA: TGTGCCAGCAGTGTTAAGGATCTGCTAACGCAGTATTTT; CDR3: CASSVKDLLTQYF
V: TRBV7-2; D: NA; size: NA; J: TRBJ2-7; DNA: TGTGCCAGCAGCTTAGATGGAGTTTCCTACTCGAACGAGCAGTACTTC; CDR3: CASSLDGVSYSNEQYF
V: TRBV7-2; D: NA; size: NA; J: TRBJ1-2; DNA: TGTGCCAGCAGCTTAGAATGGCAGGGCCGTGGCTACACCTTC; CDR3: CASSLEWQGRGYTF
V: TRBV7-6; D: NA; size: few; J: TRBJ2-6; DNA: TGTGCCAGCAGCTTAGAGGCCTCAGGGTTTTCTGGGGCCAACGTCCTGACTTTC; CDR3: CASSLEASGFSGANVLTF
V: TRBV6-2/TRBV6-3; D: NA; size: few; J: TRBJ2-1; DNA: TGTGCCAGCAGTCCTATGATACTTGGCAATGAGCAGTTCTTC; CDR3: CASSPMILGNEQFF
V: TRBV19; D: TRBD2; size: few; J: TRBJ2-7; DNA: TGTGCCAGTAGTAAAAGACGACTAGCTGGCTACGAGCAGTACTTC; CDR3: CASSKRRLAGYEQYF
V: TRBV10-3; D: TRBD2; size: NA; J: TRBJ2-3; DNA: TGTGCCATCAGTAATCCTAGCGGGAGGCGAGAAGGGGGAGATACGCAGTATTTT; CDR3: CAISNPSGRREGGDTQYF
V: TRBV20-1; D: NA; size: NA; J: TRBJ2-1; DNA: TGCAGTGCTAGAGATCGTCTTTTGTATGAGCAGTTCTTC; CDR3: CSARDRLLYEQFF
V: TRBV19; D: NA; size: many; J: TRBJ1-2; DNA: TGTGCCAGTAGTAACGACAGGCTCTATGGCTACACCTTC; CDR3: CASSNDRLYGYTF
V: TRBV7-7; D: NA; size: NA; J: TRBJ2-1; DNA: TGTGCCAGCAGCTTACAGGGGGGTGAGCAGTTCTTC; CDR3: CASSLQGGEQFF
V: TRBV27; D: NA; size: NA; J: TRBJ2-3; DNA: TGTGCCAGCAGTCTCCGTACAGGATCAGGGGCTACGCAGTATTTT; CDR3: CASSLRTGSGATQYF
V: TRBV5-6; D: NA; size: few; J: TRBJ2-4; DNA: TGTGCCAGCAGTCCCCCAGGCTCAGCCAAAAACATTCAGTACTTC; CDR3: CASSPPGSAKNIQYF
V: TRBV6-5; D: NA; size: NA; J: TRBJ2-1; DNA: TGTGCCAGCAGTTCGGGGGCAGGCGGCGGGGCAGGGAGGAATGAGCAGTTCTTC; CDR3: CASSSGAGGGAGRNEQFF
V: TRBV20-1; D: TRBD2; size: many; J: TRBJ2-1; DNA: TGCAGTGCTAGAGGAGCGGGAGGGCCCTACAATGAGCAGTTCTTC; CDR3: CSARGAGGPYNEQFF
V: TRBV7-8; D: TRBD2; size: few; J: TRBJ2-1; DNA: TGTGCCAGCAGCAACGCCCGAGCTAGCGGGGCCTCTTACAATGAGCAGTTCTTC; CDR3: CASSNARASGASYNEQFF
V: TRBV7-2; D: NA; size: NA; J: TRBJ1-2; DNA: TGTGCCAGCAGCCCCGGGAGCGTTTATGGCTACACCTTC; CDR3: CASSPGSVYGYTF
V: TRBV5-6; D: NA; size: many; J: TRBJ2-7; DNA: TGTGCCAGCAGCTTGGCGGGCAGGGGATCCTACGAGCAGTACTTC; CDR3: CASSLAGRGSYEQYF
V: TRBV4-3; D: NA; size: NA; J: TRBJ2-2; DNA: TGCGCCAGCAGCCAAGATCATGGCATCGGGGAGCTGTTTTTT; CDR3: CASSQDHGIGELFF
V: TRBV19; D: NA; size: NA; J: TRBJ1-1; DNA: TGTGCCAGTTGGGGGGTCGTGGGTGAAGCTTTCTTT; CDR3: CASWGVVGEAFF
V: TRBV9; D: NA; size: NA; J: TRBJ2-3; DNA: TGTGCCAGCAGCGTGGGTGTCGGAGATACGCAGTATTTT; CDR3: CASSVGVGDTQYF
V: TRBV24-1; D: NA; size: NA; J: TRBJ2-2; DNA: TGTGCCACCGGCAGGGTGACCGGGGAGCTGTTTTTT; CDR3: CATGRVTGELFF
V: TRBV5-4; D: TRBD1; size: few; J: TRBJ2-3; DNA: TGTGCCAGCAGCAAGCCGGGACAGGGAAGAGATACGCAGTATTTT; CDR3: CASSKPGQGRDTQYF
V: TRBV6-1; D: TRBD2; size: NA; J: TRBJ2-1; DNA: TGTGCCAGCAGCCTCACCGGACTAGCGGGAGCGGATGAGCAGTTCTTC; CDR3: CASSLTGLAGADEQFF
V: TRBV3-1; D: NA; size: NA; J: TRBJ2-7; DNA: TGTGCCAGCAGCCAAGGGCGAGGTAGCGGATTATACGAGCAGTACTTC; CDR3: CASSQGRGSGLYEQYF